This TCR beta chain was identified in a study of cytomegalovirus exposure and HLA in healthy donors. Researchers ran the PCR with 60 Vbeta and 13 Jbeta primers. Only in-frame clones appear in the TCRdb table, and some are missing; sequencing was by immunoSEQ multiplex PCR. This table has roughly 150,000 clones, about three quarters appearing once. V lost 8 bases to trimming and J lost 2 bases; unmatched junction nucleotides: 6. Per the germline V gene, CDR1 is LNHDA and CDR2 is SQIVND (reference sequence). This CDR3 has 14 amino acids. In this sample, this clone turned up a few times. Its antigen remains unknown. Study outcomes and limitations: Reportedly, TCR beta sequences accurately predicted HLA-A and HLA-B alleles in most subjects. Near-uniform donor sequencing depth was presumed by presence/absence analyses. Later analysis reportedly placed an Asian-associated ancestry cluster below the roughly 680-donor mean in N-insertions. Association with HLA alleles at 0.05 false discovery rate was found for 16,951 TCR beta sequences in a later analysis.

The rearrangement links TRBV19 to TRBJ2-7; 10 nucleotides align to TRBD1. Sequenced sample: PBMCs. The receptor was isolated from a man aged 25 to 40 in good health and CMV-seropositive. The CDR3 DNA reads as TGTGCCAGTTCGAGGACAGGGGGTACCTACGAGCAGTACTTC. It is translated as CASSRTGGTYEQYF. The whole variable domain, filled in from reference TRBV19 and TRBJ2-7, reads DGGITQSPKYLFRKEGQNVTLSCEQNLNHDAMYWYRQDPGQGLRLIYYSQIVNDFQKGDIAEGYSVSREKKESFPLTVTSAQKNPTAFYLCASSRTGGTYEQYFGPGTRLTVT.